The 3 T cell receptor beta chains listed next were all sequenced from one sample in a study of T cells in localized non-small cell lung cancer. Produced via immunoSEQ multiplex PCR; TCRdb's table is partial and in-frame only. This sample has about 51,000 clones, with around 86% found just once. The material was peripheral blood mononuclear cells, obtained before any cancer treatment. The receptors originated from a man aged 35 to 70 with stage III lung adenocarcinoma.

The genes are TRBV2 and TRBJ2-2; D is uncertain. The CDR3 has 12 residues. CDR1 SNHLY and CDR2 FYNNEI come from the germline V gene. V lost 5 bases and J lost 7, with 8 bases in between. CDR3: CASSLFDGELFF. CDR3 nucleotide sequence: TGTGCCAGCAGTTTATTCGACGGGGAGCTGTTTTTT.

The rearrangement joins TRBV6-5 to TRBJ2-5; TRBD1 is a possible D gene (5 bases). The V gene's germline CDR1 is MNHEY and CDR2 SVGAGI. V was cut by 0 bases and J by 0 bases, with 11 bases left in between. The CDR3 sequence is 16 residues long. DNA for the CDR3: TGTGCCAGCAGTTACTCGCCGACAGCCCACCAAGAGACCCAGTACTTC. Residues: CASSYSPTAHQETQYF.

The chain has TRBV2 and TRBJ1-6; possibly TRBD1 for D (5 bases). Germline V lookup: CDR1 SNHLY, CDR2 FYNNEI. The CDR3 is 13 residues long. The V end was cut by 8 bases, the J end by 7 bases, with 12 bases between. The CDR3 reads CASVGGMNSPLHF. The CDR3 DNA reads TGTGCCAGCGTCGGGGGGATGAATTCACCCCTCCACTTT.